This T cell receptor beta chain was identified during a study of blood T cell repertoires in COVID-19. Study information: PBMCs, B-cell-depleted T cells, or T cells provided the cDNA or gDNA that made up the material.

Everyone who took part was roughly 18 to 89 years old, and they came from about two dozen US areas. Assay: immunoSEQ multiplex PCR; the TCRdb copy retains only in-frame clones and omits some. The table lists 150,000 to 200,000 clones, approximately 80% of them singletons, with over 13% in the top ten. The sequenced sample consisted of PBMCs or T cells enriched from blood (not recorded which). The TCR sequence derives from a man aged 55 to 69 who had been exposed to COVID-19.

The CDR3 sequence is CASSPSLARYHEQYF. In DNA form, the CDR3 reads TGTGCCAGCAGCCCATCACTAGCGAGGTATCACGAGCAGTACTTC. The V and J genes are TRBV14 and TRBJ2-7; 7 nucleotides agree with TRBD2. The length of the CDR3 is 15 residues. Germline V gives CDR1 SGHDN, CDR2 FVKESK. J lost 5 bases, V lost 4 bases, and 11 bases had no gene match. Full variable domain (remainder filled in from reference TRBV14 and TRBJ2-7): EAGVTQFPSHSVIEKGQTVTLRCDPISGHDNLYWYRRVMGKEIKFLLHFVKESKQDESGMPNNRFLAERTGGTYSTLKVQPAELEDSGVYFCASSPSLARYHEQYFGPGTRLTVT.